Presented here are 26 T cell receptor beta chains from one specimen sequenced in a study of regulatory T cells in long-lasting Graves disease. Regarding time point: persistent/refractory GD, antithyroid drugs over 5 years with positive TRAb. From RNA extracted from PBMCs, the TCR library was made. Construction of the TCR beta libraries employed iRepertoire HTBI primers in conjunction with Arm-PCR of CDR3 regions. One entry per CDR3 protein results from TCRdb running MiXCR on the multiplex PCR reads. This sample yields 310,000 or so distinct CDR3 sequences, of which around 20% are seen a single time; about 29% belongs to the top ten. Sequencing used peripheral blood mononuclear cells (PBMCs), obtained when the disease was refractory, from a patient treated with antithyroid drugs. The source is a female donor with Graves disease.

This clonotype was detected only a few times. The V gene is TRBV30, the J gene TRBJ1-5; 7 positions agree with TRBD1. Looked up from germline, CDR1 is GTSNPN and CDR2 is SVGIG (reference sequence). The V and J ends lost 5 bases and 3 bases, in that order; junction bases with no gene match: 10. CDR3 length: 15 residues. CDR3 nucleotides: TGTGCCTGGGGTACCCAGACAGGGAACAATCAGCCCCAGCATTTT. Translated, it gives CAWGTQTGNNQPQHF. The whole variable domain, filled in from reference TRBV30 and TRBJ1-5, reads SQTIHQWPATLVQPVGSPLSLECTVEGTSNPNLYWYRQAAGRGLQLLFYSVGIGQISSEVPQNLSASRPQDRQFILSSKKLLLSDSGFYLCAWGTQTGNNQPQHFGDGTRLSIL.

This clonotype came up a few times. V is TRBV4-3 and J is TRBJ1-1; possible D gene TRBD1, 5 bases. The CDR3 is made up of 13 amino acids. Germline V gives CDR1 LGHNA, CDR2 YSLEER. Between the trimmed V and J ends, which lost 1 base and 7 bases, there was a span of 10 bases. CDR3 coding DNA: TGCGCCAGCAGCCAAGGGATCGGGGGTGAAGCTTTCTTT. Its translation is CASSQGIGGEAFF.

V and J are TRBV4-1 and TRBJ1-2; D gene uncertain. V lost 0 bases and J lost 3, with 11 bases in between. Germline-derived CDR1 and CDR2 are MGHRA and YSYEKL. The CDR3 extends over 15 amino acids. CDR3 region: CASSQDEGRDYGYTF. The CDR3 DNA is TGCGCCAGCAGCCAAGATGAAGGGAGAGACTATGGCTACACCTTC.

This clonotype occurred many times. The rearrangement joins TRBV28 to TRBJ2-7; 9 positions agree with TRBD2. This CDR3 contains 14 residues. Losses at the gene ends were 3 bases for V and 4 bases for J; bases not matched to a gene: 4. Germline values: CDR1 MDHEN, CDR2 SYDVKM. This CDR3 is CASSFAGGSYEQYF. The CDR3 DNA reads TGTGCCAGCAGTTTTGCGGGAGGGAGTTACGAGCAGTACTTC.

This clonotype appeared many times. The rearrangement uses TRBV4-1 and TRBJ2-7, with TRBD2 identical over 8 bases. The germline gives CDR1 MGHRA, CDR2 YSYEKL. The CDR3 contains 16 residues. Trimming removed 8 bases from V and 0 bases from J; junction bases left unmatched: 12. CDR3 DNA sequence: TGCGCCAGCGGACGGGAGGGCGACTTAAGCTCCTACGAGCAGTACTTC. Translated, it gives CASGREGDLSSYEQYF.

This clonotype was seen ten or more times. This chain joins TRBV5-8 and TRBJ2-5; D is perhaps TRBD2 (6 bases). The CDR3 has 14 residues. V lost 1 base and J 4 bases, leaving 11 bases between the germline ends. Germline lookup yields CDR1 SGHTS and CDR2 YDEGEE. CDR3 bases: TGTGCCAGCAGCTTGAGACTAGTGGGAGAGACCCAGTACTTC. Translation gives CASSLRLVGETQYF.

This clonotype has a handful of counts. The chain's CDR3 is CASSHRTGEETQYF. The CDR3 DNA reads as TGCGCCAGCAGCCACAGGACAGGGGAAGAGACCCAGTACTTC. V gene TRBV4-1 combines with J gene TRBJ2-5, with 9 bases identical to TRBD1. The germline V gene has CDR1 MGHRA and CDR2 YSYEKL. The CDR3 runs 14 residues. V was clipped by 3 bases and J by 3 bases; unmatched bases: 2.

In its sample, this clonotype was seen a few times. The chain employs TRBV4-1 and TRBJ2-7; TRBD2 matches 12 bases. This CDR3 is built from 15 residues. CDR1 is MGHRA, CDR2 YSYEKL, per germline. V was pared by 1 base and J by 3 bases, with 1 base of the junction left unmatched. The CDR3 loop is CASSQGTSGNYEQYF. The CDR3 nucleotides read TGCGCCAGCAGCCAAGGGACTAGCGGGAACTACGAGCAGTACTTC.

V is TRBV20-1 and J is TRBJ2-7, with D possibly matching TRBD2 (6 bases). Trimming stripped 7 bases from V and 3 bases from J, with 16 bases between. The CDR3 is 13 amino acids. Germline V lookup: CDR1 DFQATT, CDR2 SNEGSKA (reference sequence). The CDR3 reads CSVDRDLSYEQYF. CDR3 bases: TGCAGTGTCGACCGGGACTTGAGCTACGAGCAGTACTTC.

This clonotype was observed a handful of times. The chain recombines TRBV6-9 with TRBJ1-2, with no clear D. In germline, CDR1 is MNHGY, CDR2 SVAAGI. V was shortened by 3 bases and J by 3 bases, with 17 bases between the two germline ends. The CDR3 runs 16 residues. In DNA form, the CDR3 reads TGTGCCAGCAGTTACGAGGCGACTCCAATACACTATGGCTACACCTTC. Translation: CASSYEATPIHYGYTF.

The J gene is TRBJ2-4, the V gene TRBV29-1; weak D call: TRBD1 (5 bases). Germline V gene sequence: CDR1 SQVTM, CDR2 ANQGSEA. The CDR3 totals 14 residues. CDR3 amino acids: CSALLWGAKNIQYF. CDR3 in DNA: TGCAGTGCCCTTTTATGGGGCGCCAAAAACATTCAGTACTTC. The full variable domain, in which reference TRBV29-1 and TRBJ2-4 provide the parts outside the CDR3, is SAVISQKPSRDICQRGTSLTIQCQVDSQVTMMFWYRQQPGQSLTLIATANQGSEATYESGFVIDKFPISRPNLTFSTLTVSNMSPEDSSIYLCSALLWGAKNIQYFGAGTRLSVL.

Ten or more counts support this clonotype. The chain joins TRBV28 to TRBJ1-2; D might be TRBD1 (5 bases). Germline V gene data show CDR1 as MDHEN and CDR2 as SYDVKM. There are 15 residues in the CDR3. The V end lost 4 bases, the J end lost 4 bases, and 16 bases lay between the germline ends. The CDR3 bases are TGTGCCAGCAGTTCCGGTCAGGGAAAGAGCTATGGCTACACCTTC. Translating gives CASSSGQGKSYGYTF.

This clonotype was recorded many times. V is TRBV30 and J is TRBJ1-6; a weak D match, TRBD1 (5 bases). CDR3 length: 16 residues. V was pared by 7 bases and J by 0 bases, with 16 bases between. Germline V lookup: CDR1 GTSNPN, CDR2 SVGIG (reference sequence). The CDR3 reads CASPGRPSSYNSPLHF. The CDR3 DNA sequence: TGTGCCTCACCGGGACGTCCGAGCTCCTATAATTCACCCCTCCACTTT.

As to this clonotype: Since a much larger clone is just one base distant, this may be a read error. The J gene is TRBJ1-2, the V gene TRBV7-9; no clear D gene. The CDR3 has 14 residues. In germline, CDR1 is SEHNR, CDR2 FQNEAQ (reference sequence). V was cut by 5 bases and J by 8 bases, with 18 bases left in between. For the CDR3, the DNA is TGTGCCAGCAGCCCAGACCGAAGGGATCGGGGCTACACCTTC. It encodes CASSPDRRDRGYTF.

A few counts support this clonotype. A much larger clone differs from this one at a single base, so this may be a read error. J is TRBJ2-2 and V is TRBV11-3; TRBD2 is a possible D gene (6 bases). Germline-derived CDR1 and CDR2 are SGHNT and YENEEA. CDR3 length equals 14 residues. Trimming pared 1 base from V and 9 bases from J, leaving 12 bases between. DNA of the CDR3: TGTGCCAGCAGCTTAGCTGGGGGGACCAGGGAGCTGTTTTTT. It encodes CASSLAGGTRELFF.

The chain has TRBV14 and TRBJ1-4, with D unclear. The CDR3 is 15 residues long. V lost 1 base to trimming and J lost 5 bases, with 11 bases between them. The germline gives CDR1 SGHDN, CDR2 FVKESK. Written as DNA, the CDR3 is TGTGCCAGCAGCCAAGTAGCCAGACCAAATGAAAAACTGTTTTTT. It is translated as CASSQVARPNEKLFF.

Worth noting for this clonotype: A much larger clonotype is one base distant, so this may be a read error. The rearrangement links TRBV6-1 to TRBJ2-2; possibly TRBD2 for D (5 bases). Germline CDR1 and CDR2: MNHNS and SASEGT. The CDR3 runs 14 residues. CDR3 nucleotide sequence: TGTGCCAGCAGTGCTACGGGGTACACCGGGGAGCTGCTTTTT. Amino acid sequence: CASSATGYTGELLF.

The chain links TRBV2 to TRBJ2-1; 12 bases map to TRBD2. Germline V gene lookup returns CDR1 SNHLY and CDR2 FYNNEI. V was clipped by 8 bases and J by 9 bases; unmatched bases: 2. The CDR3 totals 12 residues. CDR3 sequence reads: CASGLAGSEQFF. As DNA, the CDR3 is TGTGCCAGCGGACTAGCGGGAAGTGAGCAGTTCTTC.

The chain has TRBV5-1 and TRBJ2-7; D unresolved. The germline V and J ends were trimmed by 0 bases and 9 bases, with 10 bases remaining between them. Germline V CDR1 and CDR2: SGHRS, YFSETQ. The CDR3 is made up of 12 amino acids. The CDR3 is CASSLDGIPQYF. For the CDR3, the DNA is TGCGCCAGCAGCTTGGATGGGATTCCGCAGTACTTC.

This clonotype was detected many times. In nucleotides, the CDR3 is TGTGCCAGCAGTCAGCAGCGGCACTCCTCCTACGAGCAGTACTTC. This translates into CASSQQRHSSYEQYF. The V call is TRBV27, the J call TRBJ2-7; TRBD2 might be the D (5 bases). The CDR3 extends over 15 amino acids. Germline values: CDR1 MNHEY, CDR2 SMNVEV (reference sequence). The germline V and J ends were trimmed by 5 bases and 0 bases, with 14 bases remaining between them.

This clonotype was recorded many times. V and J are TRBV29-1 and TRBJ1-6, with TRBD1 identical over 7 bases. V dropped 3 bases and J dropped 8; count of bases not matched to a gene: 4. CDR3 length: 13 residues. Germline V CDR1 and CDR2: SQVTM, ANQGSEA. The chain's CDR3 is CSVENRGHSPLHF. DNA of the CDR3: TGCAGCGTTGAGAACAGGGGACATTCACCCCTCCACTTT.

Of note for this clonotype: A much bigger clone sits one base away, suggesting this may be a read error. The rearrangement links TRBV2 to TRBJ2-7; TRBD1 matches 10 bases. Germline V gene lookup returns CDR1 SNHLY and CDR2 FYNNEI. The CDR3 contains 13 residues. In nucleotides, the CDR3 is TGTGTCACGGGACAGGGGAGGTCCTACGAGCAGTACTTC. Translating gives CVTGQGRSYEQYF.

This clonotype has a handful of counts. The CDR3 is CASSYEGAHTEAFF. CDR3 bases: TGTGCCAGCAGTTACGAGGGGGCGCACACTGAAGCTTTCTTT. The V call is TRBV6-2 or TRBV6-3, the J call TRBJ1-1; 7 bases fit TRBD1. Trimming removed 2 bases from V and 3 bases from J; junction bases left unmatched: 3. Per the germline V gene, CDR1 is MNHEY and CDR2 is SVGEGT. The CDR3 is made up of 14 amino acids.

This clonotype was recorded a few times. The gene calls are TRBV5-4 and TRBJ1-1; a weak D match, TRBD1 (5 bases). V was shortened by 3 bases and J by 1 base, with 13 bases between the two germline ends. The CDR3 is 15 residues long. From germline, CDR1 is SGHNT and CDR2 YYREEE (reference sequence). CDR3 residues: CASSWAGQKNTEAFF. The CDR3 DNA sequence: TGTGCCAGCAGCTGGGCGGGGCAGAAGAACACTGAAGCTTTCTTT.

The rearrangement joins TRBV7-6 to TRBJ1-2; TRBD1 aligns across 8 bases. J lost 3 bases, V lost 5 bases, and 5 bases had no gene match. Germline V gene sequence: CDR1 SGHVS, CDR2 FNYEAQ. The CDR3 is 14 residues long. CDR3 region: CASSPYRGDYGYTF. For the CDR3, the DNA is TGTGCCAGCAGCCCTTACAGGGGGGACTATGGCTACACCTTC.

The rearrangement joins TRBV7-9 to TRBJ2-5; 9 nucleotides match TRBD1. This CDR3 comprises 15 residues. The V and J ends lost 2 bases and 5 bases, in that order; junction bases with no gene match: 6. In germline, CDR1 is SEHNR, CDR2 FQNEAQ (reference sequence). The CDR3 reads CASSLSDRGSETQYF. As DNA, the CDR3 is TGTGCCAGCAGCTTATCCGACAGGGGGAGTGAGACCCAGTACTTC.